These 24 T cell receptor beta chains share one sample of origin, sequenced in a study of monozygotic twins with cystic fibrosis. Clones were sequenced by immunoSEQ multiplex PCR, and TCRdb holds only the in-frame ones, with some missing. The table has fewer than 25,000 clones, 80% to 90% seen once. The sequenced sample consisted of blood. These TCRs come from a woman in her 30s with cystic fibrosis.

The V gene is TRBV9, the J gene TRBJ2-7; TRBD2 agrees at 11 bases. CDR3 size: 15 residues. CDR1 is SGDLS, CDR2 YYNGEE, per germline. The J segment lost 7 bases and the V segment lost 3 bases, leaving 9 bases of the junction unmatched. CDR3 DNA sequence: TGTGCCAGCAGCGAGGGGACTAGCGGAGTGCGAGAGCAGTACTTC. Protein: CASSEGTSGVREQYF.

This chain connects TRBV2 to TRBJ1-2; D uncertain. This CDR3 comprises 13 residues. The V end was cut by 1 base, the J end by 7 bases, with 10 bases between. Germline CDR1 reads SNHLY; CDR2 reads FYNNEI. The CDR3 protein is CASSEEVGSGYTF. DNA of the CDR3: TGTGCCAGCAGTGAAGAGGTGGGAAGTGGCTACACCTTC.

V gene TRBV7-8 combines with J gene TRBJ2-5, with TRBD2 matching over 8 bases. Near its end, the DNA agrees better with TRBJ2-7, so the J call may be wrong. This CDR3 has 15 amino acids. In germline, CDR1 is SGHVS, CDR2 FQNEAQ. The CDR3 reads CASSLAAAGGYEQYF. Written as DNA, the CDR3 is TGTGCCAGCAGCTTAGCTGCCGCGGGAGGATACGAGCAGTACTTC.

The chain couples TRBV4-1 to TRBJ1-5, with D unclear. The CDR3 has 16 residues. Trimming pared 1 base from V and 2 bases from J, leaving 12 bases between. The germline CDR1 and CDR2 sequences are MGHRA and YSYEKL. The CDR3 coding sequence is TGCGCCAGCAGCCAAGTTCAGGTAATTGGCAATCAGCCCCAGCATTTT. Protein: CASSQVQVIGNQPQHF.

A single count supports this clone. V is TRBV6-1 and J is TRBJ2-7; TRBD1 is a possible D gene (5 bases). Trimming took 5 bases from V and 3 from J, leaving 11 bases between them. Germline V gene data show CDR1 as MNHNS and CDR2 as SASEGT. The CDR3 runs to 13 residues. The CDR3 sequence: CASSQTDYYEQYF. CDR3 DNA sequence: TGTGCCAGCAGTCAGACAGATTACTACGAGCAGTACTTC.

The chain employs TRBV4-1 and TRBJ1-2, with D maybe TRBD1 (5 bases). The CDR3 consists of 16 residues. V was shortened by 0 bases and J by 4 bases, with 15 bases between the two germline ends. Per the germline V gene, CDR1 is MGHRA and CDR2 is YSYEKL. CDR3 bases: TGCGCCAGCAGCCAAGACCCCAGGGCCACGTTCTATGGCTACACCTTC. This encodes CASSQDPRATFYGYTF.

The gene calls are TRBV4-2 and TRBJ2-3; TRBD1 aligns across 7 bases. Germline loops: CDR1 LGHNA, CDR2 YNFKEQ. V trimming: 0 bases; J trimming: 0 bases; junction bases outside the gene matches: 3. This CDR3 comprises 16 residues. The CDR3 nucleotides are TGTGCCAGCAGCCAAGACGGGACAGCTAGCACAGATACGCAGTATTTT. Amino acid sequence: CASSQDGTASTDTQYF.

Notes on this clone: The junction and the germline gene differ at one end; a read error may be behind it. The chain uses TRBV7-7 and TRBJ1-2; TRBD1 matches at 12 bases. The CDR3 is 16 residues long. The germline V gene encodes CDR1 SSHAT and CDR2 FNYEAQ (reference sequence). Written as DNA, the CDR3 is TGTGCTAGCAGCTTAGCGGGACAGGGGGCGAACTATGGCTACACCTTC. It specifies CASSLAGQGANYGYTF.

The chain recombines TRBV7-8 with TRBJ1-1; tentative D call: TRBD1 (6 bases). This CDR3 comprises 16 residues. Per the germline V gene, CDR1 is SGHVS and CDR2 is FQNEAQ. Trimming removed 1 base from V and 1 base from J, with 13 bases in between. DNA for the CDR3: TGTGCCAGCAGCTTAGGGCAGGGGCTAGCGAACACTGAAGCTTTCTTT. Its translation is CASSLGQGLANTEAFF. The full variable domain, its missing parts supplied by reference TRBV7-8 and TRBJ1-1, is GAGVSQSPRYKVAKRGQDVALRCDPISGHVSLFWYQQALGQGPEFLTYFQNEAQLDKSGLPSDRFFAERPEGSVSTLKIQRTQQEDSAVYLCASSLGQGLANTEAFFGQGTRLTVV.

The chain links TRBV5-8 to TRBJ2-3; 11 bases agree with TRBD1. Trimming took 4 bases from V and 5 from J; bases not matched to a gene: 6. The CDR3 has 15 amino acids. Germline CDR1 SGHTS, CDR2 YDEGEE. CDR3 region: CASSTGTGGVDTQYF. In DNA form, the CDR3 reads TGTGCCAGCAGCACGGGGACAGGGGGAGTAGATACGCAGTATTTT.

V and J are TRBV5-1 and TRBJ2-2; no reliable D call. V shed 0 bases and J shed 6 bases, with 6 bases lying between them. Looked up from germline, CDR1 is SGHRS and CDR2 is YFSETQ. CDR3 length equals 13 residues. The CDR3 DNA reads as TGCGCCAGCAGCTTGGATGGTTCCGGGGAGCTGTTTTTT. Amino acids: CASSLDGSGELFF.

The rearrangement links TRBV10-3 to TRBJ1-2, with a possible D match to TRBD1 (6 bases). This CDR3 has 15 residues. Germline CDR1 and CDR2: ENHRY and SYGVKD. Trimming stripped 0 bases from V and 4 bases from J, with 12 bases between. The CDR3 region is CAISESRGGVYGYTF. The CDR3 DNA reads as TGTGCCATCAGTGAGTCTCGAGGGGGTGTCTATGGCTACACCTTC.

This chain links TRBV2 with TRBJ1-5; 7 nucleotides align to TRBD1. This CDR3 has 15 residues. Germline assignment: CDR1 SNHLY and CDR2 FYNNEI. Trimming at V came to 4 bases and at J to 0 bases, leaving 3 bases not matched to a gene. The CDR3 protein is CASSVGQTSNQPQHF. The DNA of the CDR3 is TGTGCCAGCAGTGTGGGACAGACTAGCAATCAGCCCCAGCATTTT.

The chain links TRBV28 to TRBJ2-7; D is perhaps TRBD2 (5 bases). The CDR3 spans 16 residues. In germline, CDR1 is MDHEN, CDR2 SYDVKM. V lost 5 bases and J lost 0, with 17 bases in between. CDR3 protein: CASSTLFYGNSYEQYF. The CDR3 DNA is TGTGCCAGCAGTACATTATTCTACGGGAACTCCTACGAGCAGTACTTC.

This chain links TRBV15 with TRBJ1-6, with D tentatively TRBD1 (6 bases). Germline-derived CDR1 and CDR2 are LNHNV and YYDKDF (reference sequence). V shed 5 bases and J shed 8 bases, with 10 bases lying between them. The CDR3 length is 13 residues. The CDR3 region is CATSSRTDSPLHF. CDR3 DNA: TGTGCCACCAGCTCGCGGACAGATTCACCCCTCCACTTT.

This clone was counted between two and nine times. The chain links TRBV7-9 to TRBJ1-1; D may be TRBD1 (5 bases). CDR3 size: 12 residues. Germline V lookup: CDR1 SEHNR, CDR2 FQNEAQ (reference sequence). V shed 9 bases and J shed 0 bases, with 8 bases lying between them. The CDR3 nucleotides are TGTGCCAGTCGGGGCATGAACACTGAAGCTTTCTTT. Residues: CASRGMNTEAFF.

The chain is built from TRBV9 and TRBJ2-3; D unresolved. CDR1 and CDR2 (germline): SGDLS, YYNGEE. Trimming stripped 0 bases from V and 0 bases from J, with 11 bases between. CDR3 size: 16 residues. This chain's CDR3 is CASSVVLGSSTDTQYF. The DNA of the CDR3 is TGTGCCAGCAGCGTAGTTCTGGGAAGCAGCACAGATACGCAGTATTTT.

The chain is built from TRBV11-2 and TRBJ2-7, with 8 positions matching TRBD2. Losses at the gene ends were 2 bases for V and 2 bases for J; bases not matched to a gene: 5. From germline, CDR1 is SGHAT and CDR2 FQNNGV. The CDR3 has 15 residues. The CDR3 coding sequence is TGTGCCAGCAGCTTAAGGGGCGGGGGGCCCTACGAGCAGTACTTC. Translated: CASSLRGGGPYEQYF.

For the CDR3, the DNA is TGTGCCAGCAGCTTGGCACGGGACTACGAGCAGTACTTC. Protein: CASSLARDYEQYF. This chain links TRBV5-4 with TRBJ2-7, with D perhaps matching TRBD2 (5 bases). V lost 0 bases to trimming and J lost 3 bases, with 7 bases between them. The CDR3 covers 13 residues. CDR1 and CDR2 (germline): SGHNT, YYREEE (reference sequence).

This chain connects TRBV7-2 to TRBJ1-2, with 7 nucleotides matching TRBD1. V lost 5 bases and J lost 1; bases outside the gene matches: 16. In germline, CDR1 is SGHTA, CDR2 FQGNSA. The CDR3 is made up of 18 amino acids. CDR3 DNA sequence: TGTGCCAGCAGCCCGATTAAGGGGGCAGGGTTCCTTAACTATGGCTACACCTTC. It codes for CASSPIKGAGFLNYGYTF. Complete variable domain (other parts from reference TRBV7-2 and TRBJ1-2): GAGVSQSPSNKVTEKGKDVELRCDPISGHTALYWYRQSLGQGLEFLIYFQGNSAPDKSGLPSDRFSAERTGGSVSTLTIQRTQQEDSAVYLCASSPIKGAGFLNYGYTFGSGTRLTVV.

The chain carries TRBV10-3 and TRBJ1-2; TRBD1 aligns across 7 bases. The CDR3 consists of 11 residues. In germline, CDR1 is ENHRY, CDR2 SYGVKD. Trimming at V came to 6 bases and at J to 10 bases, leaving 5 bases not matched to a gene. The CDR3 loop reads CAIRGDSSYTF. The CDR3 DNA reads as TGTGCCATCAGGGGGGACAGCTCCTACACCTTC.

The CDR3 reads CATRAGNEQFF. Written as DNA, the CDR3 is TGTGCCACCCGCGCGGGCAATGAGCAGTTCTTC. V usage is TRBV6-5 and J usage is TRBJ2-1, with a tentative D call TRBD2 (5 bases). V was trimmed by 10 bases and J by 6 bases, leaving 10 bases between them. The CDR3 has 11 residues. CDR1 MNHEY and CDR2 SVGAGI come from the germline V gene.

The J gene is TRBJ2-7, the V gene TRBV11-2, with D uncertain. The CDR3 sequence is 14 residues long. Trimming stripped 3 bases from V and 4 bases from J, with 13 bases between. CDR1 is SGHAT and CDR2 is FQNNGV in the germline V gene. The CDR3 is CASSFGRRSYEQYF. The CDR3 region has the DNA TGTGCCAGCAGCTTTGGCAGAAGGAGTTACGAGCAGTACTTC.

The rearrangement links TRBV7-9 to TRBJ2-1, with 8 nucleotides matching TRBD1. Germline V lookup: CDR1 SEHNR, CDR2 FQNEAQ (reference sequence). The CDR3 totals 16 residues. The junction had 9 bases not matched to a gene; V was cut back by 1 base and J by 7 bases. DNA of the CDR3: TGTGCCAGCAGCTTAGTGGCAGGGGGCCAAGTAAATGAGCAGTTCTTC. Its translation is CASSLVAGGQVNEQFF.